This T cell receptor (beta chain) was sequenced in a study of blood T cells in healthy people across ages. Donors gave roughly 9.1 milliliters of peripheral blood apiece. Each sample used at least 7 million PBMCs. Together with a sample-barcoded 5' primer, a J-beta primer mix was included in a second PCR lasting roughly 6 to 12 cycles. Each TCR beta cDNA got a 12-nucleotide random molecular identifier. TCRdb itself ran the 5' RACE reads through MiXCR, one entry per CDR3 protein. The profile covers under 1,000,000 distinct CDR3 sequences, with about half appearing a single time and around a sixth taken by the ten largest. The ends lost 1 base at V and 0 bases at J; junction bases unmatched: 21. There are 23 residues in the CDR3.

The chain employs TRBV12-3 or TRBV12-4 and TRBJ2-3; 11 nucleotides agree with TRBD2. The TCR was taken from an elderly man in good health. Input material: blood. The CDR3 bases are TGTGCCAGCAGTTTAGTTCGGGGCAGACCCGGGACTAGCGGCAGATCTAGCACAGATACGCAGTATTTT. Translating gives CASSLVRGRPGTSGRSSTDTQYF.